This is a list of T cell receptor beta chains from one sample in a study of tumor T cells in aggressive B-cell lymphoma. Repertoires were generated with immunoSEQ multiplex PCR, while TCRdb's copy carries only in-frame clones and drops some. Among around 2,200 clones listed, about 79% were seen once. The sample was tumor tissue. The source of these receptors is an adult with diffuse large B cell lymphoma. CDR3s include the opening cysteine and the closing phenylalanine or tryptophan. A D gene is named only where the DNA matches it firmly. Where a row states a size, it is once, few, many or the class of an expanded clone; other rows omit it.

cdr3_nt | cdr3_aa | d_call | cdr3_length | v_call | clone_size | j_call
TGTGCCAGTAGTAATGCCGCCAGGGGGGCTGGGGCCAACGTCCTGACTTTC | CASSNAARGAGANVLTF | - | 17 | TRBV19 | - | TRBJ2-6
TGTGCCAGCCAACCGCCGGGACAGGGTTTTAATTCACCCCTCCACTTT | CASQPPGQGFNSPLHF | TRBD1 | 16 | TRBV25-1 | - | TRBJ1-6
TGTGCCAGCAGCCCTGACTCGCTCGGCACAGATACGCAGTATTTT | CASSPDSLGTDTQYF | - | 15 | TRBV7-2 | - | TRBJ2-3
TGTGCCAGCAGTGCCCAGGGGTTTAATGAGCAGTTCTTC | CASSAQGFNEQFF | - | 13 | TRBV27 | - | TRBJ2-1
TGTGCCAGCAGCGCAAGGTATCCTAGCTTAAACACCGGGGAGCTGTTTTTT | CASSARYPSLNTGELFF | - | 17 | TRBV14 | once | TRBJ2-2
TGCGCCAGCAGCTTGGGCGGCGCGTCCAATGAGCAGTTCTTC | CASSLGGASNEQFF | - | 14 | TRBV5-1 | once | TRBJ2-1
TGCGCCAGCAGCCAAGGATTGCGTAATGAAAAACTGTTTTTT | CASSQGLRNEKLFF | - | 14 | TRBV4-1 | few | TRBJ1-4
TGTGTCAGCAGCCCGGGGGCTTTCTTT | CVSSPGAFF | - | 9 | TRBV28 | - | TRBJ1-1
TGCGCCAGCAGCCAAAGTGGGGCCGGACTAGCGGGGCTGCAGTACTTC | CASSQSGAGLAGLQYF | TRBD2 | 16 | TRBV4-1 | - | TRBJ2-7
TGTGCCAGCAGTTACCCCCTAGCGGGAGCTGACAATGAGCAGTTCTTC | CASSYPLAGADNEQFF | TRBD2 | 16 | TRBV6-6 | - | TRBJ2-1
TGCAGCGTACGGGGTACGTTGAATTCACCCCTCCACTTT | CSVRGTLNSPLHF | - | 13 | TRBV29-1 | - | TRBJ1-6
TGTGCCAGCAGTTTCCAGGGGGCGAACAACGGGGAGCTGTTTTTT | CASSFQGANNGELFF | TRBD1 | 15 | TRBV28 | - | TRBJ2-2
TGCAGCGTTGGGCCTCCGGGACTAGCGGGAGGGCCAGATACGCAGTATTTT | CSVGPPGLAGGPDTQYF | TRBD2 | 17 | TRBV29-1 | - | TRBJ2-3
TGTGCCAGCAGTTTCCCCGGGACAACCACCGGGGAGCTGTTTTTT | CASSFPGTTTGELFF | - | 15 | TRBV28 | - | TRBJ2-2
TGTGCCAGCAGCGTAGCTACAGTGGGCAGGGGTTTGGGCTACACCTTC | CASSVATVGRGLGYTF | - | 16 | TRBV9 | - | TRBJ1-2
TGTGCCAGCAGCCAAGGATCTTCTAGCGGGAGGCTTAGCTCCTGCGAGCAGTACTTC | CASSQGSSSGRLSSCEQYF | TRBD2 | 19 | TRBV4-2 | - | TRBJ2-7
TGCAGCGTTGAAGCTGAGTCCAATCAGCCCCAGCATTTT | CSVEAESNQPQHF | - | 13 | TRBV29-1 | once | TRBJ1-5
TGTGCCAGCAGGGAGGGGAGCCCAGATACGCAGTATTTT | CASREGSPDTQYF | - | 13 | TRBV7-9 | - | TRBJ2-3
TGTGGCCAAAGTCAAGGGGACAATCAGCCCCAGCATTTT | CGQSQGDNQPQHF | - | 13 | TRBV19 | - | TRBJ1-5
TGTGCCAGCGGAAGGACAGGACTATTCTATGGCTACACCTTC | CASGRTGLFYGYTF | TRBD1 | 14 | TRBV27 | - | TRBJ1-2
TGTGCCAGCAGCTCGGACAGGGCGGACGGGGAGCTGTTTTTT | CASSSDRADGELFF | TRBD1 | 14 | TRBV11-3 | - | TRBJ2-2
TGTGCCAGCAGGGACAGACAGGGGGCCGGGACTGAAGCTTTCTTT | CASRDRQGAGTEAFF | TRBD1 | 15 | TRBV6-6 | - | TRBJ1-1
TGTGCCAGTAGTCGGTCCGGGACGAACACCGGGGAGCTGTTTTTT | CASSRSGTNTGELFF | - | 15 | TRBV28 | once | TRBJ2-2
TGTGCCAGCAGTTCCACCAGACAGGGGGGGGACACTGAAGCTTTCTTT | CASSSTRQGGDTEAFF | TRBD1 | 16 | TRBV6-6 | - | TRBJ1-1
TGTGCCAGCAGCTTACAGAGGGCGACTAGCGGGAGAACGTATACGCAGTATTTT | CASSLQRATSGRTYTQYF | TRBD2 | 18 | TRBV11-1 | once | TRBJ2-3
TGTGCCAGCAGCTCCGACAGGGCTATAAGCAATCAGCCCCAGCATTTT | CASSSDRAISNQPQHF | TRBD1 | 16 | TRBV7-9 | - | TRBJ1-5
TGTGCCAGCAGATTACAGGTTCTCTCGCCCCAGCATTTT | CASRLQVLSPQHF | - | 13 | TRBV27 | - | TRBJ1-5
TGTGCCAGCAGTATCCGGACAGGGAACAATCAGCCCCAGCATTTT | CASSIRTGNNQPQHF | TRBD1 | 15 | TRBV2 | few | TRBJ1-5
TGTGCCAGCAGCCAAGATGGGACACGGTCTTACGAGCAGTACTTC | CASSQDGTRSYEQYF | - | 15 | TRBV14 | - | TRBJ2-7
TGTGCCAGCAGTTCAACTAGCGGGCCGAGCACAGATACGCAGTATTTT | CASSSTSGPSTDTQYF | TRBD2 | 16 | TRBV27 | - | TRBJ2-3
TGTGCCTGGAGTGTCCTGCCGGACGAGCAGTACTTC | CAWSVLPDEQYF | - | 12 | TRBV30 | - | TRBJ2-7
TGTGCCAGCAGCCCCTTCCCGGGAAGAGAGCAGTTCTTC | CASSPFPGREQFF | - | 13 | TRBV14 | - | TRBJ2-1
TGTGCCAGCAGTTCCCGGGAGGGCTCAGGCAATCAGCCCCAGCATTTT | CASSSREGSGNQPQHF | - | 16 | TRBV28 | - | TRBJ1-5
TGCGCCAGCAGCTTGCGGTCCAGCGGGCCCCCGACGGGAAACATTCAGTACTTC | CASSLRSSGPPTGNIQYF | - | 18 | TRBV5-1 | - | TRBJ2-4
TGTGCCAGCAGGCAACAGGGGAGCAATCAGCCCCAGCATTTT | CASRQQGSNQPQHF | TRBD1 | 14 | TRBV6-5 | few | TRBJ1-5
TGTGCCAGTAGTATTGGACAGGGGGCTTCCTATGGCTACACCTTC | CASSIGQGASYGYTF | TRBD1 | 15 | TRBV19 | - | TRBJ1-2
TGTGCCAGCAGTCCCGGGACTAGCAATGAGCAGTTCTTC | CASSPGTSNEQFF | TRBD2 | 13 | TRBV2 | - | TRBJ2-1
TGTGCCAGCAGTTTAAGGGGACTAGGGTTCGAAGAGCAGTTCTTC | CASSLRGLGFEEQFF | TRBD2 | 15 | TRBV28 | - | TRBJ2-1
TGTGCCAGCAGCGTCAGCGGGGGGGGCATCGCTAATGAAAAACTGTTTTTT | CASSVSGGGIANEKLFF | - | 17 | TRBV9 | - | TRBJ1-4
TGTGCCAGCAGTTATAAAGGGGCCGGGACCCAGTACTTC | CASSYKGAGTQYF | - | 13 | TRBV28 | - | TRBJ2-5
TGTGCCAGCAGCGTCACAGGGGGAGCGGATACGCAGTATTTT | CASSVTGGADTQYF | TRBD1 | 14 | TRBV9 | - | TRBJ2-3
TGCGCCAGCAGCATCTGGACTAGCGGGTCCTACGAGCAGTACTTC | CASSIWTSGSYEQYF | TRBD2 | 15 | TRBV5-1 | once | TRBJ2-7
TGTGCCAGCAGTGAGTATGATGGCTACACCTTC | CASSEYDGYTF | - | 11 | TRBV6-1 | - | TRBJ1-2
TGTGCCAGCAGCCCAGGGGACAGGGGGCGGGACACTGAAGCTTTCTTT | CASSPGDRGRDTEAFF | TRBD1 | 16 | TRBV5-5 | - | TRBJ1-1
TGTGCCAGCAGCGTTACTAGCGGAGACTACAATGAGCAGTTCTTC | CASSVTSGDYNEQFF | TRBD2 | 15 | TRBV9 | - | TRBJ2-1
TGTGCCAGCAGTTTGAGGATGCCCTACGAGCAGTACTTC | CASSLRMPYEQYF | - | 13 | TRBV27 | few | TRBJ2-7
TGTGCCAGCAGGAGACAGACGAACACTGAAGCTTTCTTT | CASRRQTNTEAFF | - | 13 | TRBV28 | once | TRBJ1-1
TGTGCCAGCAGTCCGGGGACAGGGGACATGCAGTACTTC | CASSPGTGDMQYF | TRBD1 | 13 | TRBV27 | - | TRBJ2-7
TGTGCCAGTAGTTGGACAGGCGGTAATGAAAAACTGTTTTTT | CASSWTGGNEKLFF | TRBD1 | 14 | TRBV19 | - | TRBJ1-4
TGTGCCAGCAGCCTGAAACAGGGAGCTGGAAACGCCATATATTTT | CASSLKQGAGNAIYF | - | 15 | TRBV7-2 | - | TRBJ1-3
TGTGCCAGCAGTGACCCGCGGGGGGAAGGGCGTCAGCCCCAGCATTTT | CASSDPRGEGRQPQHF | - | 16 | TRBV28 | - | TRBJ1-5
TGTGCCAGCAGCTCCGAAAGGAGCACCATATATTTT | CASSSERSTIYF | - | 12 | TRBV7-2 | - | TRBJ1-3
TGTGCCAGCGACAGGGCTGGGGCCAACGTCCTGACTTTC | CASDRAGANVLTF | TRBD1 | 13 | TRBV2 | - | TRBJ2-6
TGTGCCAGCAGTTCCCAAACTAATGAAAAACTGTTTTTT | CASSSQTNEKLFF | - | 13 | TRBV28 | - | TRBJ1-4
TGTGCCAGCTCACCAGGTCAGGGAAGCAATCAGCCCCAGCATTTT | CASSPGQGSNQPQHF | - | 15 | TRBV18 | - | TRBJ1-5
TGTGCCAGCAGCCGGGACAACTTGCGTGAAAAACTGTTTTTT | CASSRDNLREKLFF | - | 14 | TRBV7-2 | - | TRBJ1-4
TGTGCCAGTAGTATGGGGGGAACCATGAACACTGAAGCTTTCTTT | CASSMGGTMNTEAFF | - | 15 | TRBV19 | - | TRBJ1-1
TGTGCCAGCAGCCAAGGATCTTCTAGCGGGAGGCTTAGCTCCTACGAGCAGTACTTC | CASSQGSSSGRLSSYEQYF | TRBD2 | 19 | TRBV4-2 | - | TRBJ2-7
TGTGCCAGCAGTCTTAGACAGGGATGGAGCACTGAAGCTTTCTTT | CASSLRQGWSTEAFF | TRBD1 | 15 | TRBV6-5 | - | TRBJ1-1